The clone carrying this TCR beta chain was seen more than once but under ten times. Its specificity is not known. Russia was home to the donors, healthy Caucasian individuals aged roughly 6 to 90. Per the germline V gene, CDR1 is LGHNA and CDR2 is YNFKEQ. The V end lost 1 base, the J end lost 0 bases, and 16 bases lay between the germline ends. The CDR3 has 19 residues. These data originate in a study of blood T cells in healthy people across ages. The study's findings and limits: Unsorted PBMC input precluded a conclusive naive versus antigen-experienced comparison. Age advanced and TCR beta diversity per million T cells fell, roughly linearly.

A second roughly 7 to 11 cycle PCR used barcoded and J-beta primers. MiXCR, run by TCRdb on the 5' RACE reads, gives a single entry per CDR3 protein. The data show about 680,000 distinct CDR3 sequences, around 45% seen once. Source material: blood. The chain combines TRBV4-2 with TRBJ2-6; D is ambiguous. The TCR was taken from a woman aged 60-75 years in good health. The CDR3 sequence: CASSQAARTVTSGANVLTF. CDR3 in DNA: TGTGCCAGCAGCCAAGCCGCGAGGACGGTGACCTCTGGGGCCAACGTCCTGACTTTC.